The T cell receptor beta chain under discussion was sequenced for a study of blood T cell repertoires in COVID-19. Study-wide background: COVID-19 samples collected from the United States, Italy and Spain covered acute and convalescent phases. PBMCs, B-cell-depleted T cells, or T cells provided the cDNA or gDNA that made up the material.

The CDR3 covers 14 residues. The V gene's germline CDR1 is SGHVS and CDR2 FQNEAQ. V shed 4 bases and J 7 bases; nucleotides not matched to a gene: 7. Methods used by the authors: Reference gene primer amplification gave nucleated cell count estimates. Libraries were prepared by immunoSEQ multiplex PCR; TCRdb keeps only in-frame clonotypes and omits some of them. V and J calls plus clone size are reproduced from that table; the DNA served to infer D and trimming. The sample holds about 290,000 clones, roughly 89% seen once. V usage is TRBV7-8 and J usage is TRBJ1-2, with 9 bases lining up with TRBD1. The sequence derives from a woman aged 25 to 39 with active or convalescent COVID-19. Material for sequencing was peripheral blood. The CDR3 sequence is CASSSQTGGGGYTF. In nucleotides, the CDR3 is TGTGCCAGCAGCTCCCAGACAGGGGGAGGTGGCTACACCTTC.